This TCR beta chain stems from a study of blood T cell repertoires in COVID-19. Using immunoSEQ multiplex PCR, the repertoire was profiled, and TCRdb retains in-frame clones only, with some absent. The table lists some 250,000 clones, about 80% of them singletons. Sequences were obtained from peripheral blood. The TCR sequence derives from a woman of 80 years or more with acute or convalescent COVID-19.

CDR3 DNA sequence: TGTGCCAGCTCACAAAAAATCGGACAGGGAGGGGACGAGCAGTACTTC. Translated, it gives CASSQKIGQGGDEQYF. The V and J genes are TRBV18 and TRBJ2-7; tentative D call: TRBD1 (8 bases). CDR1 is KGHSH, CDR2 LQKENI, per germline. The V gene lost 4 bases and the J gene lost 5 bases, with 21 bases spanning the gap. The CDR3 consists of 16 residues. The full variable domain, completed using reference TRBV18 and TRBJ2-7, is NAGVMQNPRHLVRRRGQEARLRCSPMKGHSHVYWYRQLPEEGLKFMVYLQKENIIDESGMPKERFSAEFPKEGPSILRIQQVVRGDSAAYFCASSQKIGQGGDEQYFGPGTRLTVT.